Here is one T cell receptor beta chain with its context. The sample comes from a study of control samples from healthy donors and cancer patients. Germline CDR1 reads MGHRA; CDR2 reads YSYEKL. The CDR3 runs 17 residues. Trimming took off 1 base at V and 2 bases at J, with 16 bases between the two ends. Measured with immunoSEQ multiplex PCR; TCRdb has only the in-frame clones, and not every one. Here the sample spans 130,000 to 150,000 clones, around 94% being singletons. The chain links TRBV4-1 to TRBJ2-3; D is unclear. This TCR came from a man aged 60 to 69 with colorectal cancer. The sequenced sample was PBMCs. This CDR3 reads CASSQVGRGSYTDTQYF. As DNA, the CDR3 is TGCGCCAGCAGCCAAGTAGGACGCGGAAGTTACACAGATACGCAGTATTTT.